The rows below give T cell receptor beta chains drawn from one sample of a study of regulatory T cells in long-lasting Graves disease. TCRdb reanalysed the multiplex PCR reads using MiXCR and keeps one entry per CDR3 protein. The table shows hundreds of thousands of distinct CDR3 sequences, with roughly 13% occurring only once. The same data also went into a second study, on T cells in Graves' hyperthyroidism and ophthalmopathy.

Sequencing used peripheral blood mononuclear cells (PBMCs), obtained at new diagnosis, from a patient treated with antithyroid drugs. Receptors were obtained from a man aged 30 to 39 with Graves disease. Both conserved end residues are part of each CDR3. D genes are given only for firm matches. Clone size appears in some rows only: once, few, many, or a class for an expanded clone.

J | D | V | size | CDR3 | DNA
TRBJ2-1 | NA | TRBV4-1 | NA | CASSQGGIEQFF | TGCGCCAGCAGCCAAGGCGGCATTGAGCAGTTCTTC
TRBJ1-4 | NA | TRBV19 | many | CARNQGLNEKLFF | TGTGCCAGGAATCAGGGTCTGAATGAAAAACTGTTTTTT
TRBJ2-5 | TRBD2 | TRBV4-1 | NA | CASSQDGLAGGETQYF | TGCGCCAGCAGCCAAGATGGACTAGCGGGAGGGGAGACCCAGTACTTC
TRBJ2-2 | TRBD2 | TRBV10-3 | NA | CAITGLAGGPGTGELFF | TGTGCCATCACCGGACTAGCGGGAGGGCCAGGCACCGGGGAGCTGTTTTTT
TRBJ2-2 | TRBD2 | TRBV12-3/TRBV12-4 | few | CASSLGARLAGLNTGELFF | TGTGCCAGCAGTTTAGGAGCTCGACTAGCGGGACTCAACACCGGGGAGCTGTTTTTT
TRBJ2-6 | NA | TRBV12-3/TRBV12-4 | few | CASSTGGAGADVLTF | TGTGCTAGCAGTACAGGGGGTGCGGGGGCCGACGTCCTGACTTTC
TRBJ2-3 | NA | TRBV7-9 | many | CASSGPGGTQYF | TGTGCCAGCAGCGGCCCGGGTGGTACGCAGTATTTT
TRBJ2-2 | TRBD2 | TRBV5-1 | many | CASGGLAETGELFF | TGCGCCAGCGGGGGACTAGCAGAGACCGGGGAGCTGTTTTTT
TRBJ2-2 | NA | TRBV6-2/TRBV6-3 | few | CASSYSGDTGELFF | TGTGCCAGCAGTTACTCAGGGGACACCGGGGAGCTGTTTTTT
TRBJ2-3 | NA | TRBV18 | many | CASSPLDGSPDTQYF | TGTGCCAGCTCACCATTAGACGGGAGCCCAGATACGCAGTATTTT
TRBJ2-7 | TRBD1 | TRBV11-2 | many | CASSLETGDPGQYF | TGTGCCAGCAGCTTGGAGACAGGGGACCCCGGGCAGTACTTC
TRBJ1-5 | NA | TRBV3-1 | many | CASSRGQRDQPQHF | TGTGCCAGCAGCCGAGGACAGAGGGATCAGCCCCAGCATTTT
TRBJ2-1 | NA | TRBV18 | many | CASSPSGNEQFF | TGTGCCAGCAGCCCGAGCGGCAATGAGCAGTTCTTC
TRBJ1-5 | NA | TRBV29-1 | few | CSVGTYQPQHF | TGCAGCGTGGGGACCTATCAGCCCCAGCATTTT
TRBJ2-1 | TRBD2 | TRBV6-2/TRBV6-3 | many | CASSYLWTSGSYNEQFF | TGTGCCAGCAGTTACCTGTGGACTAGCGGTTCCTACAATGAGCAGTTCTTC
TRBJ1-1 | NA | TRBV14 | few | CASSQGWLNTEAFF | TGTGCCAGCAGCCAGGGTTGGTTGAACACTGAAGCTTTCTTT
TRBJ1-2 | NA | TRBV20-1 | few | CSAHSDGYTF | TGCAGTGCCCATTCGGATGGCTACACCTTC
TRBJ2-1 | TRBD2 | TRBV19 | few | CASNHAGEDNEQFF | TGTGCCAGTAACCACGCGGGAGAGGACAATGAGCAGTTCTTC
TRBJ2-3 | TRBD2 | TRBV24-1 | many | CATSDTGTRADTQYF | TGTGCCACCAGTGATACCGGGACTAGGGCAGATACGCAGTATTTT
TRBJ1-2 | NA | TRBV29-1 | few | CSAVGNYGYTF | TGCAGCGCTGTCGGCAACTATGGCTACACCTTC
TRBJ2-5 | TRBD2 | TRBV27 | few | CASSPRTSGPQETQYF | TGTGCCAGCAGCCCCCGGACTAGCGGGCCTCAAGAGACCCAGTACTTC
TRBJ1-1 | NA | TRBV19 | NA | CASSLNYRESTEAFF | TGTGCCAGTAGTTTAAACTACCGGGAGAGCACTGAAGCTTTCTTT
TRBJ2-7 | NA | TRBV12-3/TRBV12-4 | many | CASSTTVYEQYF | TGTGCCAGCAGTACGACAGTATACGAGCAGTACTTC
TRBJ1-2 | NA | TRBV27 | many | CASSLSPLYVEGYTF | TGTGCCAGCAGTTTATCGCCCCTCTACGTAGAGGGCTACACCTTC
TRBJ1-6 | NA | TRBV7-9 | NA | CASSRWTENSPLHF | TGTGCCAGCAGCCGATGGACAGAGAATTCACCCCTCCACTTT
TRBJ1-1 | NA | TRBV6-1 | many | CASPGTEDMNTEAFF | TGTGCCAGCCCTGGGACGGAAGACATGAACACTGAAGCTTTCTTT
TRBJ2-7 | TRBD2 | TRBV10-3 | few | CAILGGLVSPPYEQYF | TGTGCCATCCTAGGGGGACTAGTATCACCACCCTACGAGCAGTACTTC
TRBJ1-1 | NA | TRBV12-3/TRBV12-4 | many | CASSRGSTEAFF | TGTGCCAGCAGTCGGGGTAGCACTGAAGCTTTCTTT
TRBJ1-1 | TRBD1 | TRBV20-1 | many | CSARGQGGVTEAFF | TGCAGTGCTCGGGGACAGGGAGGGGTAACTGAAGCTTTCTTT
TRBJ2-1 | TRBD2 | TRBV2 | many | CASRGGTSNNEQFF | TGTGCCAGCAGGGGTGGGACTAGCAACAATGAGCAGTTCTTC
TRBJ2-7 | TRBD1 | TRBV6-5 | many | CASSSTGTAYEQYF | TGTGCCAGCAGTTCGACCGGGACAGCTTACGAGCAGTACTTC
TRBJ2-4 | NA | TRBV10-3 | many | CAISESSTSPKNIQYF | TGTGCCATCAGTGAGTCGAGTACTAGCCCCAAAAACATTCAGTACTTC
TRBJ2-1 | TRBD1 | TRBV12-3/TRBV12-4 | many | CASSIGQVHEQFF | TGTGCCAGCAGTATCGGACAGGTTCATGAGCAGTTCTTC
TRBJ2-3 | NA | TRBV20-1 | many | CSARSHSVSTDTQYF | TGCAGTGCTCGGTCCCATAGCGTGAGCACAGATACGCAGTATTTT
TRBJ2-5 | NA | TRBV19 | few | CASRRGEPQETQYF | TGTGCCAGTAGGAGAGGGGAGCCCCAAGAGACCCAGTACTTC
TRBJ2-3 | TRBD2 | TRBV12-3/TRBV12-4 | many | CATSLAGVTDTQYF | TGTGCCACCTCACTAGCGGGGGTAACAGATACGCAGTATTTT
TRBJ1-1 | TRBD1 | TRBV20-1 | many | CSARARGQLNTEAFF | TGCAGTGCTAGAGCCAGGGGGCAGTTGAACACTGAAGCTTTCTTT
TRBJ2-1 | NA | TRBV20-1 | many | CSANRDPRNEQFF | TGCAGTGCTAACCGGGACCCGCGGAATGAGCAGTTCTTC